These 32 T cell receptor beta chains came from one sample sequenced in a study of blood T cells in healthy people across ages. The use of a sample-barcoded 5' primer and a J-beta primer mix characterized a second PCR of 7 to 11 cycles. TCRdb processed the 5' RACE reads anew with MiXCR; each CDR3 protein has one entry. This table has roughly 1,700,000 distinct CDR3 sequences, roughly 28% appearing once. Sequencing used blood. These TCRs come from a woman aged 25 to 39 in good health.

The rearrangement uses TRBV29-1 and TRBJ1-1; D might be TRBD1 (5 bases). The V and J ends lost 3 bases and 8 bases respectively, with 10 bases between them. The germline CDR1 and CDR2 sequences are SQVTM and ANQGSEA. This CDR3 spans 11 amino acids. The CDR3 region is CSVDSTAEAFF. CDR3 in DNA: TGCAGCGTTGACTCGACAGCCGAAGCTTTCTTT.

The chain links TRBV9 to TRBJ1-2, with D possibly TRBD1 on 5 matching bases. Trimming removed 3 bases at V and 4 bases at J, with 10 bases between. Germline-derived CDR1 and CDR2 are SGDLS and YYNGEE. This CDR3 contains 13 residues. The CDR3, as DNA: TGTGCCAGCAGCGCGACAGCATTCTATGGCTACACCTTC. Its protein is CASSATAFYGYTF. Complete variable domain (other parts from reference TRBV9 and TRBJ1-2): DSGVTQTPKHLITATGQRVTLRCSPRSGDLSVYWYQQSLDQGLQFLIQYYNGEERAKGNILERFSAQQFPDLHSELNLSSLELGDSALYFCASSATAFYGYTFGSGTRLTVV.

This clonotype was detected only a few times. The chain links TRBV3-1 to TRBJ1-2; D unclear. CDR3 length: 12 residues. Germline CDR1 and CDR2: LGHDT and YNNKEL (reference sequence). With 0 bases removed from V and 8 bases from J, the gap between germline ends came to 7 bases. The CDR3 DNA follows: TGTGCCAGCAGCCAAGAAGGAGGGGGCTACACCTTC. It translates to CASSQEGGGYTF.

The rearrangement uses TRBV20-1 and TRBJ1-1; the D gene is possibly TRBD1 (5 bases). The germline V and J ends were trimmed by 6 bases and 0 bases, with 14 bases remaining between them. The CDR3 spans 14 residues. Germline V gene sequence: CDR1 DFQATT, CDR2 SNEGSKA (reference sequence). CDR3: CSAEPGRLNTEAFF. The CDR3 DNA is TGCAGTGCCGAACCGGGACGGCTGAACACTGAAGCTTTCTTT.

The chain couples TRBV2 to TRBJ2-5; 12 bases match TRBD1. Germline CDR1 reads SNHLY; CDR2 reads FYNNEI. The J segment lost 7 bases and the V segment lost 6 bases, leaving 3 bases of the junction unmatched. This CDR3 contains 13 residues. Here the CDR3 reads CASRGGQGATQYF. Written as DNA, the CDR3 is TGTGCCAGCAGAGGGGGACAGGGGGCGACCCAGTACTTC.

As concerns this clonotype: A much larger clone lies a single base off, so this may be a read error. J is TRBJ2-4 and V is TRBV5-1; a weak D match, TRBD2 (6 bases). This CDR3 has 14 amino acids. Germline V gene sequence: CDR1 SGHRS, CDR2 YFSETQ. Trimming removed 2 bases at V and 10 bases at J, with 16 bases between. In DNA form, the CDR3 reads TGCGCCAGCAGCTTTGACATGGCGGGACGTATTCAGTACTTC. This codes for CASSFDMAGRIQYF.

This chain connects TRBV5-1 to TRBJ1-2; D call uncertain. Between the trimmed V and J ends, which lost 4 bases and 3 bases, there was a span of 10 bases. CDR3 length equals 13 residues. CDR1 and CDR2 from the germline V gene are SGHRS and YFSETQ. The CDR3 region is CASSRTAYYGYTF. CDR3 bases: TGCGCCAGCAGCCGGACGGCCTACTATGGCTACACCTTC. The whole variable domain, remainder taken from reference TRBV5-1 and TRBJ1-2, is KAGVTQTPRYLIKTRGQQVTLSCSPISGHRSVSWYQQTPGQGLQFLFEYFSETQRNKGNFPGRFSGRQFSNSRSEMNVSTLELGDSALYLCASSRTAYYGYTFGSGTRLTVV.

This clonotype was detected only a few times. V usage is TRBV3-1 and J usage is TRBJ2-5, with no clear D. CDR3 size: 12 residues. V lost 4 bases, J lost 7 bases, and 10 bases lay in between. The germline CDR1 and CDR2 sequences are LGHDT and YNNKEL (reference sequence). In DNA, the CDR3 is TGTGCCAGCAGCCTTACCTGGGGGACCCAGTACTTC. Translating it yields CASSLTWGTQYF.

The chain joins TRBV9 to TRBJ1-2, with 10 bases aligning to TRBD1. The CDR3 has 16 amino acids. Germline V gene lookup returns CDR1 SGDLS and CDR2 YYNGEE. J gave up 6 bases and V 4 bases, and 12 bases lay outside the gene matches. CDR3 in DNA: TGTGCCAGCAGCCCGAGGAGCTGGGGGACAGGGGATGGCTACACCTTC. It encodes CASSPRSWGTGDGYTF.

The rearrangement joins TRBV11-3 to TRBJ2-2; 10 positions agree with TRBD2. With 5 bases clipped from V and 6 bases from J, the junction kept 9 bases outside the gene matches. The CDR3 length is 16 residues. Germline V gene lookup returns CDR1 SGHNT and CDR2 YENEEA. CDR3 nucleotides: TGTGCCAGCAGCCAGGGACTAGCGAACTCCGCCGGGGAGCTGTTTTTT. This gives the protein CASSQGLANSAGELFF.

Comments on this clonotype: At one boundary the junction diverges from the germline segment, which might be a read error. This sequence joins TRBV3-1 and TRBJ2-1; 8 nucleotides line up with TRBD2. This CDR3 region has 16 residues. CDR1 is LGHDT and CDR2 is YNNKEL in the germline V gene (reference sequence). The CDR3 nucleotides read TGTACCAGCAGCCAAGATCACGGGGGGGGCCTGGATGAGCAGTTCTTC. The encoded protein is CTSSQDHGGGLDEQFF.

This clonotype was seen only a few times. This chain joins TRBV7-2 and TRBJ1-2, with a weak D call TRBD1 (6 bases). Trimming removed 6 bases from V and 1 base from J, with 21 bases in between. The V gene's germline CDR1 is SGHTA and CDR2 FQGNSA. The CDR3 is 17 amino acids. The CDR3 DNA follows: TGTGCCAGCAGAAATACCCCCGGGCAGGGGATTAACTATGGCTACACCTTC. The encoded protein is CASRNTPGQGINYGYTF.

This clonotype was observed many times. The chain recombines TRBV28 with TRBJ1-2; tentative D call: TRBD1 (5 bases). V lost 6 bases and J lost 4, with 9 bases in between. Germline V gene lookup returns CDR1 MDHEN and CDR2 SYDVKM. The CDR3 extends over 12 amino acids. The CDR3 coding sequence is TGTGCCAGCAGAGGACAACTCTATGGCTACACCTTC. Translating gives CASRGQLYGYTF.

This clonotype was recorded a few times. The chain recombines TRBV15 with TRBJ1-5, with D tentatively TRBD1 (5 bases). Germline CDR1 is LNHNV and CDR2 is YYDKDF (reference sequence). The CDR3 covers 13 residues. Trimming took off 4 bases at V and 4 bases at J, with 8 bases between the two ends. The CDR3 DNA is TGTGCCACCAGCACGGGACCAAATCAGCCCCAGCATTTT. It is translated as CATSTGPNQPQHF.

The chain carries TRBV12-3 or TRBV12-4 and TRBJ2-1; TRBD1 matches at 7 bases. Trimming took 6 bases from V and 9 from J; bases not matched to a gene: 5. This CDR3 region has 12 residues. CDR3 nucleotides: TGTGCCAGCAGGCGACAGGGTCCTGAGCAGTTCTTC. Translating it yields CASRRQGPEQFF.

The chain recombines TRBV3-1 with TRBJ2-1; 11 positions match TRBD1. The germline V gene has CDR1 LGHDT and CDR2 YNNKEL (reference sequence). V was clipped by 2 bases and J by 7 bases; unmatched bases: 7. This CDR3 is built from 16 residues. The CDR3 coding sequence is TGTGCCAGCAGCCAATATCCGGGACAGGGGGAGAATGAGCAGTTCTTC. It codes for CASSQYPGQGENEQFF.

As DNA, the CDR3 is TGCGCCAGCAGCCACGTCGAGCGGCGCAGGGGCTACAATGAGCAGTTCTTC. Translating gives CASSHVERRRGYNEQFF. The chain combines TRBV4-1 with TRBJ2-1; D perhaps matches TRBD1 (6 bases). Germline values: CDR1 MGHRA, CDR2 YSYEKL. The CDR3 has 17 amino acids. V lost 3 bases to trimming and J lost 3 bases, with 18 bases between them.

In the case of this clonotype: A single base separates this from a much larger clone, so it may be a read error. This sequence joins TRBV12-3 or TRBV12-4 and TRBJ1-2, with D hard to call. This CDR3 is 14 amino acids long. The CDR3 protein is CASSPGPANYGHTF. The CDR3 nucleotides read TGTGCCAGCAGTCCAGGCCCAGCCAACTATGGCCACACCTTC.

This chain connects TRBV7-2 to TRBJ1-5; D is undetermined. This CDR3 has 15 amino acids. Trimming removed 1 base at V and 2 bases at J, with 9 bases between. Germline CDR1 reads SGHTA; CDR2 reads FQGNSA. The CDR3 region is CASSLGSMGNQPQHF. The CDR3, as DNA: TGTGCCAGCAGCTTAGGTTCTATGGGCAATCAGCCCCAGCATTTT.

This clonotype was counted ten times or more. CDR3 nucleotides: TGTGCCAGCAGATGGCAGGGGGAAGAGACCCAGTACTTC. Its translation is CASRWQGEETQYF. The chain combines TRBV7-9 with TRBJ2-5; TRBD1 aligns across 7 bases. Losses at the gene ends were 6 bases for V and 3 bases for J; bases not matched to a gene: 4. Germline CDR1 SEHNR, CDR2 FQNEAQ (reference sequence). This CDR3 has 13 residues.

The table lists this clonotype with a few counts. This CDR3 is CASSPIRGRTYEQYF. CDR3 in DNA: TGTGCCAGCAGCCCTATCAGGGGGCGTACGTACGAGCAGTACTTC. The rearrangement uses TRBV7-9 and TRBJ2-7; the match to TRBD1 covers 8 bases. CDR1 and CDR2 (germline): SEHNR, FQNEAQ (reference sequence). This CDR3 has 15 residues. The V and J ends lost 5 bases and 4 bases, in that order; junction bases with no gene match: 10.

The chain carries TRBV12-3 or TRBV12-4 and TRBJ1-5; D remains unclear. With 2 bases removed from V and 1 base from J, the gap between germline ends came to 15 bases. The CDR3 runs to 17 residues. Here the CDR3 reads CASSLYSGGGSNQPQHF. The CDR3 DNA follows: TGTGCCAGCAGTTTATATTCGGGCGGAGGGAGCAATCAGCCCCAGCATTTT.

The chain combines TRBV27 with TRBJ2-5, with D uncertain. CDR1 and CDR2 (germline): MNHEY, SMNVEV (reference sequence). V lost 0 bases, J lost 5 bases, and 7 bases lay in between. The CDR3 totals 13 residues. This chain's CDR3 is CASSLSWQETQYF. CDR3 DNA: TGTGCCAGCAGTTTATCGTGGCAGGAGACCCAGTACTTC.

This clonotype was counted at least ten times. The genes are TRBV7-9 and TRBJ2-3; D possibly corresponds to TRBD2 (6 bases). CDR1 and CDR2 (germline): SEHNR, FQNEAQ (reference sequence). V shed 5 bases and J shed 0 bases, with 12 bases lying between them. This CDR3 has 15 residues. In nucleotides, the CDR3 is TGTGCCAGCAGCCAACTAGCCTCTAGCACAGATACGCAGTATTTT. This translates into CASSQLASSTDTQYF.

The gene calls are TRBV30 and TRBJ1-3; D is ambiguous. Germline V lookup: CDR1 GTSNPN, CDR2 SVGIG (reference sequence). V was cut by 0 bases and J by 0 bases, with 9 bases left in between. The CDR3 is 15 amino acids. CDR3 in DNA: TGTGCCTGGAGTGTACAGCGCCACTCTGGAAACACCATATATTTT. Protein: CAWSVQRHSGNTIYF.

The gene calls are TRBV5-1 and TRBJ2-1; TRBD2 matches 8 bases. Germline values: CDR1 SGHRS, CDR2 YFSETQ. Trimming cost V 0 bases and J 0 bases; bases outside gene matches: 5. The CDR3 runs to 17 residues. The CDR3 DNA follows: TGCGCCAGCAGCTTGGGGAGCGGGGGTTCCTCCTACAATGAGCAGTTCTTC. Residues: CASSLGSGGSSYNEQFF.

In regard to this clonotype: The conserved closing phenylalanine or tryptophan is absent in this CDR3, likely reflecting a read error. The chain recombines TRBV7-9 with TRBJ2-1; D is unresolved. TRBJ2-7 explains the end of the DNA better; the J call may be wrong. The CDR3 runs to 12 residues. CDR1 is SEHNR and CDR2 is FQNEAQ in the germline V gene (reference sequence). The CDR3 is CASSPTYNEQYS. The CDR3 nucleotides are TGTGCCAGCAGCCCTACTTACAATGAGCAGTACTCC.

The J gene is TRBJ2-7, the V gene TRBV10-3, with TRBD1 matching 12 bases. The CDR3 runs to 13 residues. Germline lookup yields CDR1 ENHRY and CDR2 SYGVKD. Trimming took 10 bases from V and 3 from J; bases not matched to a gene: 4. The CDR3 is CATGQGAIYEQYF. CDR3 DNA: TGTGCCACGGGACAGGGGGCGATCTACGAGCAGTACTTC.

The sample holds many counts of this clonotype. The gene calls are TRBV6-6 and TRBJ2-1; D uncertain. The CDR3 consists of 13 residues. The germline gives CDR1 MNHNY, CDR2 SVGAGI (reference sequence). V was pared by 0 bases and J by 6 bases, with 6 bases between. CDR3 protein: CASSYSQFNEQFF. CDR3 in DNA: TGTGCCAGCAGTTACTCCCAGTTCAATGAGCAGTTCTTC.

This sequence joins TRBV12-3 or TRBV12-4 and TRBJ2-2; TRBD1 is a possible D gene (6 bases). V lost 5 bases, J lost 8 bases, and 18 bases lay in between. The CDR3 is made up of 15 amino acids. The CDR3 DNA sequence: TGTGCCAGCAGTCTTCTCAGGGGAGTATCTGGGGAGCTGTTTTTT. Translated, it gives CASSLLRGVSGELFF.

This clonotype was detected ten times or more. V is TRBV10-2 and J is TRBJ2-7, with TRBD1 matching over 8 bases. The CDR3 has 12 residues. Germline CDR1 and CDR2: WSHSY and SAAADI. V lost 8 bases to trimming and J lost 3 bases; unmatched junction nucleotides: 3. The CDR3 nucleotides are TGCGCCAGCTGGACAGGGAACTACGAGCAGTACTTC. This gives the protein CASWTGNYEQYF.

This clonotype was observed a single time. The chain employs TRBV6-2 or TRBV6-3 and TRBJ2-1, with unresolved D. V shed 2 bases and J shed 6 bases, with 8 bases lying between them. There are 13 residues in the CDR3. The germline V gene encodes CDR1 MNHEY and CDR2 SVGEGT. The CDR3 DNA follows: TGTGCCAGCAGTTACGTCGCCATCAATGAGCAGTTCTTC. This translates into CASSYVAINEQFF.